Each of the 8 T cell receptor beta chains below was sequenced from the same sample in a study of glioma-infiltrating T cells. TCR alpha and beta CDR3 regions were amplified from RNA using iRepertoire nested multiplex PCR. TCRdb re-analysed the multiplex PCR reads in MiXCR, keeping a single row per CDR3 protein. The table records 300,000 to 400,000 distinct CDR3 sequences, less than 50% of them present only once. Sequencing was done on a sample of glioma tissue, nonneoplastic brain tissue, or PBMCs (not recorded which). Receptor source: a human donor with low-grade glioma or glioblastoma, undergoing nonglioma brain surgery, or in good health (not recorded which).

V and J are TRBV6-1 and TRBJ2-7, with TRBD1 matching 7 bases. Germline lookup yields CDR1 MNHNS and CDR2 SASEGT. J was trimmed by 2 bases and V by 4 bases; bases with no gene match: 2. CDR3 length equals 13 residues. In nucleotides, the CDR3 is TGTGCCAGCAGTGGGGACAGAACCTACGAGCAGTACTTC. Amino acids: CASSGDRTYEQYF.

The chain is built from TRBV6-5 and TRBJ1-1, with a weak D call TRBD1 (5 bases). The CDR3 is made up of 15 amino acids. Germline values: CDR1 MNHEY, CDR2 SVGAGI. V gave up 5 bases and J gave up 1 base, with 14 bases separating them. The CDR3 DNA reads TGTGCCAGCAGTGAAAATGTGACAGCGAACACTGAAGCTTTCTTT. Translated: CASSENVTANTEAFF.

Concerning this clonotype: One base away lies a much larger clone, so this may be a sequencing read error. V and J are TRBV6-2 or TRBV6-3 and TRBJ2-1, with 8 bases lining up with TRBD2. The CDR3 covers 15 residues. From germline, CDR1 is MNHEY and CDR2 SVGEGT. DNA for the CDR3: TGTGCCCGCAGGGCGGCTGGGCGGGAGGTAGATGAGCAGTTCTTC. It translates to CARRAAGREVDEQFF.

DNA for the CDR3: TGTGCCAGCAGCCAAGAAGATCGAGGGGGCGGGGTTACCTTC. Translated: CASSQEDRGGGVTF. The chain employs TRBV4-2 and TRBJ1-2; 7 positions agree with TRBD1. There are 14 residues in the CDR3. Germline loops: CDR1 LGHNA, CDR2 YNFKEQ. V shed 0 bases, J shed 14 bases, and the junction held 12 bases outside the gene matches.

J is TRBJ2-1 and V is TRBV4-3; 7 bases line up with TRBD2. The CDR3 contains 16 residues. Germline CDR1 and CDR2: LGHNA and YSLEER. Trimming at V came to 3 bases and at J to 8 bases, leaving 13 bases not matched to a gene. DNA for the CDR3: TGCGCCAGCAGCCACATCGGGGCGGGAGCGGGCGATGAGCAGTTCTTC. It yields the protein CASSHIGAGAGDEQFF.

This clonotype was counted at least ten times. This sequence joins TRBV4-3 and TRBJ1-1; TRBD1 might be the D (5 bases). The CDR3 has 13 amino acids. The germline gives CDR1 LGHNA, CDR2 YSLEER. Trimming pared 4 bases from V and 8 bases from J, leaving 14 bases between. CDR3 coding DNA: TGCGCCAGCAGCCCACGTGGGGGTAGGGAAGCTTTCTTT. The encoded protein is CASSPRGGREAFF.

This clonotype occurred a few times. The CDR3 sequence: CSARTFGQIDGYTF. The CDR3 DNA reads TGCAGTGCTAGAACCTTCGGACAGATCGATGGCTACACCTTC. The rearrangement joins TRBV20-1 to TRBJ1-2, with D perhaps matching TRBD1 (6 bases). In germline, CDR1 is DFQATT, CDR2 SNEGSKA (reference sequence). The CDR3 is 14 amino acids. V was shortened by 2 bases and J by 6 bases, with 16 bases between the two germline ends.

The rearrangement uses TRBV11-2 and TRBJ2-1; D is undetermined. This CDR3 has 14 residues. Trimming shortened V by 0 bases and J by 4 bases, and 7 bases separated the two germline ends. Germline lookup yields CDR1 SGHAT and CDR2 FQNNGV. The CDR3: CASSLELMYNEQFF. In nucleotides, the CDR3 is TGTGCCAGCAGCTTAGAACTAATGTACAATGAGCAGTTCTTC.